This T cell receptor (beta chain) was recorded in a study of identical twins. Overall study findings and caveats: The analysis was cross-sectional rather than longitudinal within donors. Sequences that were out-of-frame, alpha and twin-shared displayed an excess of low generation probability.

This clonotype has just a few counts. Its antigen is unknown. The CDR3 is 15 amino acids. Germline values: CDR1 SGHDT, CDR2 YYEEEE. Trimming cost V 4 bases and J 1 base; bases outside gene matches: 7. MiXCR, applied by TCRdb to the 5' RACE reads, yields one record per CDR3 protein. The sample contains hundreds of thousands of distinct CDR3 sequences, 15% to 20% of which appear only once. The sample was also reused in another study, on T cells expressing NK-cell markers. As that study records: The TCR beta repertoires originated in sorted CD3+CD56+NKG2C+, CD3+CD56+NKG2C- and CD3+CD56-NKG2C+ T cells. A handful of donors likewise had their CD3+CD56-NKG2C+ fraction led by these clonotypes.

The receptor was isolated from a woman under 30 in good health. The rearrangement uses TRBV5-6 and TRBJ2-5; 7 bases align to TRBD1. Sequenced input: PBMCs. The CDR3 coding sequence is TGTGCCAGCAGCCAGCGACGGACAGGCCAAGAGACCCAGTACTTC. Translated, it gives CASSQRRTGQETQYF.